This TCR beta chain was captured in a study of human versus mouse CDR3 diversity and MHC coevolution. Clones were sequenced by immunoSEQ multiplex PCR, and TCRdb holds only the in-frame ones, with some missing. Of tens of thousands of clones listed, around 94% are singletons. This clonotype was sampled from a person between 55 and 69 years old in good health. Source material: naive CD4+ T cells from blood. Specified subset: CD45RO-negative CD62L-positive naive CD4 T cells.

CDR3 region: CASGLGTGESLHF. CDR3 in DNA: TGTGCTAGTGGTTTGGGGACAGGGGAATCCCTCCACTTT. The J gene is TRBJ1-6, the V gene TRBV12-5, with TRBD1 matching 9 bases. The junction had 3 bases not matched to a gene; V was cut back by 1 base and J by 14 bases. Germline V lookup: CDR1 LGHNT, CDR2 FRNRAP. CDR3 length: 13 residues. Using reference TRBV12-5 and TRBJ1-6 for the parts outside the CDR3, the full variable domain is DARVTQTPRHKVTEMGQEVTMRCQPILGHNTVFWYRQTMMQGLELLAYFRNRAPLDDSGMPKDRFSAEMPDATLATLKIQPSEPRDSAVYFCASGLGTGESLHFGNGTRLTVT.